The clone carrying this T cell receptor (beta chain) was observed once. This sample is part of a study of blood T cell repertoires in COVID-19. Study details: Samples taken during acute and convalescent COVID-19 were collected in the United States, Italy and Spain. The analysed material was cDNA or gDNA that came from T cells, B-cell-depleted T cells, or PBMCs.

Original data processing: How many nucleated cells were present was estimated from reference gene primer amplification. The data were produced by immunoSEQ multiplex PCR, yet TCRdb's version contains in-frame clones alone and is incomplete. For V, J and clone size, that table is used; D and trimming come from the DNA. Here the sample spans over 400,000 clones, approximately 83% being singletons. Germline CDR1 reads ENHRY; CDR2 reads SYGVKD. CDR3 length: 12 residues. V lost 6 bases, J lost 6 bases, and 6 bases lay in between. This receptor was identified in a human donor in a cohort sampled during active COVID-19. The chain has TRBV10-3 and TRBJ1-6; D is undetermined. Sample: peripheral blood. CDR3 DNA sequence: TGTGCCATCAGCCCCGTTAATTCACCCCTCCACTTT. Residues: CAISPVNSPLHF.